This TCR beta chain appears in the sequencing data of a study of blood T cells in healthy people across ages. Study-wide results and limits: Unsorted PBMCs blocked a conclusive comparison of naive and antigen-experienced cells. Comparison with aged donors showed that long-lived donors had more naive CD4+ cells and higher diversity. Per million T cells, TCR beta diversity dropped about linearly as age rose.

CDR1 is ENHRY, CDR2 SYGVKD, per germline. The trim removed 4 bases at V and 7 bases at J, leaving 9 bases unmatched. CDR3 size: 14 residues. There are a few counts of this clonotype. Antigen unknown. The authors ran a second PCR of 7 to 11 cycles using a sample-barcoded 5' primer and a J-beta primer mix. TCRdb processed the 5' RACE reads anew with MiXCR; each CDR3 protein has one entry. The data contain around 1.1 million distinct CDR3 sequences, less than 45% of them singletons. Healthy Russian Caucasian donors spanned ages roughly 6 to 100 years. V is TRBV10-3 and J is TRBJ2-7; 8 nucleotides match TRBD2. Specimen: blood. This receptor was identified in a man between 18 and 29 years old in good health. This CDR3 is CAISVGSGAREQYF. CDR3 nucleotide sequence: TGTGCCATCAGTGTCGGTAGCGGGGCCCGAGAGCAGTACTTC.